These 25 T cell receptor beta chains came from one sample sequenced in a study of T cell responses to AZD1222 COVID-19 vaccine. The repertoire was sequenced with immunoSEQ multiplex PCR; TCRdb's copy has only in-frame clones and lacks some. The sample lists around 110,000 clones, just under 95% occurring once. The material was peripheral blood, obtained on day 0 of AZD1222 vaccination. The source of these receptors is an adult in good health.

The J gene is TRBJ1-1, the V gene TRBV25-1; D not certain. CDR1 is MGHDK, CDR2 SYGVNS, per germline. CDR3 length: 15 residues. Trimming removed 4 bases at V and 4 bases at J, with 16 bases between. CDR3 region: CASSGRLEDPTEAFF. The CDR3 DNA reads as TGTGCCAGCAGTGGACGTTTAGAGGATCCCACTGAAGCTTTCTTT.

This chain connects TRBV24-1 to TRBJ2-1, with D hard to call. Trimming stripped 4 bases from V and 5 bases from J, with 20 bases between. In germline, CDR1 is KGHDR, CDR2 SFDVKD. The CDR3 spans 17 residues. CDR3 sequence (DNA): TGTGCCACCAGTGACCTCCGGAAGGAATGCCCTCACAATGAGCAGTTCTTC. It is translated as CATSDLRKECPHNEQFF.

This chain links TRBV4-1 with TRBJ1-4; 8 bases match TRBD1. Germline loops: CDR1 MGHRA, CDR2 YSYEKL. V trimming: 5 bases; J trimming: 4 bases; junction bases outside the gene matches: 6. There are 15 residues in the CDR3. The CDR3 coding sequence is TGCGCCAGCAGCACTGTAGGGACAGGTAATGAAAAACTGTTTTTT. Translation gives CASSTVGTGNEKLFF.

A single count supports this clone. This CDR3 reads CASSQNRGSNSPLHF. CDR3 sequence (DNA): TGTGCCAGCAGCCAAAACAGGGGGTCGAATTCACCCCTCCACTTT. V and J are TRBV4-2 and TRBJ1-6, with 8 bases identical to TRBD1. Trimming removed 2 bases from V and 7 bases from J; junction bases left unmatched: 4. CDR3 length: 15 amino acids. CDR1 is LGHNA and CDR2 is YNFKEQ in the germline V gene.

The chain is built from TRBV7-9 and TRBJ2-5; D ambiguous. V gave up 5 bases and J gave up 5 bases, with 18 bases separating them. Per germline, CDR1 SEHNR and CDR2 FQNEAQ (reference sequence). The CDR3 runs 15 residues. The CDR3 protein is CASSPERTRVETQYF. The CDR3 nucleotides read TGTGCCAGCAGCCCAGAGAGGACCCGAGTGGAGACCCAGTACTTC.

The chain employs TRBV19 and TRBJ2-1, with TRBD2 as a possible D gene (6 bases). Trimming left V 11 bases short and J 8 bases short, with 22 bases between. Germline loops: CDR1 LNHDA, CDR2 SQIVND (reference sequence). The CDR3 has 14 amino acids. The CDR3 loop is CASRAAGFGYEQFF. The CDR3 DNA reads as TGTGCCTCACGGGCGGCGGGGTTTGGGTATGAGCAGTTCTTC.

The chain uses TRBV20-1 and TRBJ2-1; D is unresolved. V was pared by 5 bases and J by 8 bases, with 10 bases between. In germline, CDR1 is DFQATT, CDR2 SNEGSKA (reference sequence). The CDR3 has 11 amino acids. This CDR3 reads CSASRKDEQFF. The CDR3 bases are TGCAGTGCTTCCCGGAAGGATGAGCAGTTCTTC.

This clone was recorded only once. The chain carries TRBV30 and TRBJ2-1; D possibly corresponds to TRBD2 (6 bases). Trimming removed 3 bases at V and 4 bases at J, with 16 bases between. The CDR3 sequence is 15 residues long. Germline CDR1 is GTSNPN and CDR2 is SVGIG (reference sequence). The CDR3 sequence: CAWRPRDWGYNEQFF. The CDR3 DNA sequence: TGTGCCTGGAGACCCCGGGACTGGGGTTACAATGAGCAGTTCTTC.

V gene TRBV28 combines with J gene TRBJ1-6; TRBD1 might be the D (5 bases). The length of the CDR3 is 13 residues. Germline V lookup: CDR1 MDHEN, CDR2 SYDVKM. The germline V and J ends were trimmed by 7 bases and 10 bases, with 14 bases remaining between them. CDR3 nucleotide sequence: TGTGCCAGCATAAGGGACCCCGGATCACCCCTCCACTTT. Amino acid sequence: CASIRDPGSPLHF. Drawing the rest from reference TRBV28 and TRBJ1-6, the complete variable domain is DVKVTQSSRYLVKRTGEKVFLECVQDMDHENMFWYRQDPGLGLRLIYFSYDVKMKEKGDIPEGYSVSREKKERFSLILESASTNQTSMYLCASIRDPGSPLHFGNGTRLTVT.

The chain uses TRBV30 and TRBJ1-3; 8 bases align to TRBD1. J was trimmed by 0 bases and V by 7 bases; bases with no gene match: 2. Germline V gives CDR1 GTSNPN, CDR2 SVGIG (reference sequence). The CDR3 consists of 13 residues. Here the CDR3 reads CAYDRGSGNTIYF. The CDR3 coding sequence is TGTGCCTATGACAGGGGCTCTGGAAACACCATATATTTT. Looking up the rest from reference TRBV30 and TRBJ1-3 gives the full variable domain: SQTIHQWPATLVQPVGSPLSLECTVEGTSNPNLYWYRQAAGRGLQLLFYSVGIGQISSEVPQNLSASRPQDRQFILSSKKLLLSDSGFYLCAYDRGSGNTIYFGEGSWLTVV.

This chain connects TRBV3-1 (or the pseudogene TRBV3-2) to TRBJ2-2; TRBD2 is a possible D gene (6 bases). Germline V gene sequence: CDR1 LGHDT, CDR2 YNNKEL (reference sequence). This CDR3 comprises 13 residues. Trimming took 10 bases from V and 3 from J, leaving 12 bases between them. The CDR3 sequence: CATGTPYTGELFF. In nucleotides, the CDR3 is TGTGCCACCGGGACTCCTTACACCGGGGAGCTGTTTTTT.

The table lists this clone with a few counts. This chain joins TRBV11-2 and TRBJ2-1, with D unclear. This CDR3 region has 12 residues. Trimming stripped 3 bases from V and 7 bases from J, with 7 bases between. Germline loops: CDR1 SGHAT, CDR2 FQNNGV. In DNA form, the CDR3 reads TGTGCCAGCAGCTTGGGGAAGAATGAGCAGTTCTTC. As protein: CASSLGKNEQFF.

This clone showed up just once. V and J are TRBV15 and TRBJ2-2, with 12 bases aligning to TRBD2. Germline V gives CDR1 LNHNV, CDR2 YYDKDF (reference sequence). The CDR3 runs 15 residues. J gave up 6 bases and V 5 bases, and 4 bases lay outside the gene matches. The CDR3 region is CATSPWTSGAGELFF. DNA for the CDR3: TGTGCCACCAGCCCATGGACTAGCGGGGCCGGGGAGCTGTTTTTT.

J is TRBJ2-4 and V is TRBV5-4, with D tentatively TRBD1 or TRBD2 (6 bases each). The CDR3 has 16 amino acids. Trimming stripped 3 bases from V and 0 bases from J, with 13 bases between. Germline-derived CDR1 and CDR2 are SGHNT and YYREEE (reference sequence). CDR3 sequence: CASSSRGAIAKNIQYF. The CDR3 DNA sequence: TGTGCCAGCAGCTCAAGGGGGGCCATAGCCAAAAACATTCAGTACTTC.

V and J are TRBV25-1 and TRBJ1-6; D is undetermined. The CDR3 spans 15 residues. V was clipped by 5 bases and J by 9 bases, with 17 bases between them. Germline V gene sequence: CDR1 MGHDK, CDR2 SYGVNS. The CDR3 nucleotides are TGTGCCAGCAGTCTCTCAAGGCTAAGCTCTTCACCCCTCCACTTT. Its protein is CASSLSRLSSSPLHF.

The chain recombines TRBV2 with TRBJ2-1; 10 bases line up with TRBD2. Looked up from germline, CDR1 is SNHLY and CDR2 is FYNNEI. CDR3 length equals 15 residues. J gave up 8 bases and V 3 bases, and 7 bases lay outside the gene matches. CDR3 coding DNA: TGTGCCAGCAGTGACCCTAGCGGGAGTAATGATGAGCAGTTCTTC. Amino acid sequence: CASSDPSGSNDEQFF.

CDR3 region: CASMGRGSNQPQHF. As DNA, the CDR3 is TGTGCCAGCATGGGTAGAGGTAGCAATCAGCCCCAGCATTTT. V usage is TRBV28 and J usage is TRBJ1-5; D call uncertain. CDR3 length: 14 residues. Trimming left V 7 bases short and J 0 bases short, with 10 bases between. CDR1 is MDHEN and CDR2 is SYDVKM in the germline V gene.

This chain links TRBV5-1 with TRBJ1-1; possibly TRBD1 for D (5 bases). Germline V gene lookup returns CDR1 SGHRS and CDR2 YFSETQ. The V end lost 3 bases, the J end lost 11 bases, and 17 bases lay between the germline ends. This CDR3 has 13 amino acids. The CDR3 DNA reads TGCGCCAGCAGCTACGCGGGGGGGAGTGACGCTTTCTTT. Protein sequence: CASSYAGGSDAFF.

The chain uses TRBV10-1 and TRBJ2-7; TRBD1 agrees at 12 bases. In germline, CDR1 is WNHNN, CDR2 SYGVQD (reference sequence). Trimming removed 0 bases from V and 5 bases from J; junction bases left unmatched: 5. This CDR3 comprises 16 residues. The CDR3 loop reads CASSESWDRGLDEQYF. The CDR3 DNA sequence: TGCGCCAGCAGTGAGTCGTGGGACAGGGGGCTGGACGAGCAGTACTTC.

The genes are TRBV30 and TRBJ1-5; no reliable D call. Germline CDR1 GTSNPN, CDR2 SVGIG (reference sequence). This CDR3 is 14 amino acids long. V lost 0 bases, J lost 5 bases, and 11 bases lay in between. The CDR3 sequence: CAWSVAAGHQPQHF. The CDR3 DNA is TGTGCCTGGAGTGTAGCGGCAGGACATCAGCCCCAGCATTTT.

The chain joins TRBV7-9 to TRBJ1-1; D remains unclear. The V and J ends lost 5 bases and 0 bases respectively, with 16 bases between them. Germline V gives CDR1 SEHNR, CDR2 FQNEAQ (reference sequence). This CDR3 contains 16 residues. CDR3 sequence reads: CASSRSGGKLNTEAFF. The CDR3 nucleotides are TGTGCCAGCAGCCGAAGCGGAGGGAAGCTGAACACTGAAGCTTTCTTT.

The chain employs TRBV9 and TRBJ2-1; D assignment may be TRBD1 or TRBD2 (5 bases each). Germline V CDR1 and CDR2: SGDLS, YYNGEE. Trimming shortened V by 2 bases and J by 8 bases, and 17 bases separated the two germline ends. The CDR3 loop spans 15 amino acids. CDR3 DNA: TGTGCCAGCAGCGTCACCACCGGGACGATGTATGAGCAGTTCTTC. The encoded protein is CASSVTTGTMYEQFF.

This sequence joins TRBV7-9 and TRBJ1-2; 7 bases match TRBD1. The CDR3 totals 14 residues. J gave up 6 bases and V 5 bases, and 9 bases lay outside the gene matches. Germline lookup yields CDR1 SEHNR and CDR2 FQNEAQ (reference sequence). This CDR3 reads CASSPSDRANGYTF. CDR3 nucleotides: TGTGCCAGCAGCCCCAGCGACAGGGCGAATGGCTACACCTTC.

The rearrangement links TRBV7-8 to TRBJ2-7; 9 bases agree with TRBD2. Germline CDR1 SGHVS, CDR2 FQNEAQ. V gave up 5 bases and J gave up 4 bases; unmatched junction bases: 6. The CDR3 is 14 residues long. The CDR3 sequence is CASSDGAGGYEQYF. The CDR3 DNA is TGTGCCAGCAGCGATGGGGCGGGAGGGTACGAGCAGTACTTC. Drawing the rest from reference TRBV7-8 and TRBJ2-7, the complete variable domain is GAGVSQSPRYKVAKRGQDVALRCDPISGHVSLFWYQQALGQGPEFLTYFQNEAQLDKSGLPSDRFFAERPEGSVSTLKIQRTQQEDSAVYLCASSDGAGGYEQYFGPGTRLTVT.

The V and J genes are TRBV9 and TRBJ1-2; D is undetermined. This CDR3 comprises 12 residues. V was trimmed by 4 bases and J by 3 bases, leaving 7 bases between them. Germline loops: CDR1 SGDLS, CDR2 YYNGEE. CDR3 sequence reads: CASSNGYYGYTF. For the CDR3, the DNA is TGTGCCAGCAGCAATGGATACTATGGCTACACCTTC.